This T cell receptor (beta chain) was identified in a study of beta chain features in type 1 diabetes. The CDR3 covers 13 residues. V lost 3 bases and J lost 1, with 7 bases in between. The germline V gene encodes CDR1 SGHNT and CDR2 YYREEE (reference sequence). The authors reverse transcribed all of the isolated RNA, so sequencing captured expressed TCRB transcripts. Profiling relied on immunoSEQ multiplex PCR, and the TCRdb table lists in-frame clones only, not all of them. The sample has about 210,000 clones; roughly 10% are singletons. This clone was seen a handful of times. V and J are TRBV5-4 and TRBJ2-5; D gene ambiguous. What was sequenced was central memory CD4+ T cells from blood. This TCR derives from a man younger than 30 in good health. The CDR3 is CASSSRAQETQYF. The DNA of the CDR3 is TGTGCCAGCAGCTCCCGGGCCCAAGAGACCCAGTACTTC.